This T cell receptor (beta chain) was identified in a study of T cells in Graves' hyperthyroidism and ophthalmopathy. Broader study findings: Patients with ophthalmopathy were separated from those with stable hyperthyroidism by a 13 V-J model. Blood held most thyroid clonotypes expanded above 0.001 frequency.

CDR1 is SGDLS and CDR2 is YYNGEE in the germline V gene. The CDR3 is 15 residues long. Source material for PBMCs was about 10 ml fresh peripheral blood. Amplified TCR beta CDR3 regions derived from RNA transcripts. The primer set for the first-round RT-PCR of the TCR CDR3 was HTBI. Each CDR3 protein gets one entry after TCRdb re-called the multiplex PCR reads with MiXCR. The profile shows about 290,000 distinct CDR3 sequences, less than 20% of them singletons. Note on this clonotype: Antigen specificity is unknown. A much more abundant neighbour one base away suggests this may be a read error.

The chain links TRBV9 to TRBJ1-3; TRBD1 might be the D (6 bases). This receptor was taken from a man aged 45-65 years with Graves' ophthalmopathy. The sequenced material came from blood. In DNA form, the CDR3 reads TGTGCCAGCAGCGTAGGGAGGACAGCTGGAAACACCATATGTTTT. It is translated as CASSVGRTAGNTICF. Based on the CDR3 plus reference TRBV9 and TRBJ1-3, the full variable domain is DSGVTQTPKHLITATGQRVTLRCSPRSGDLSVYWYQQSLDQGLQFLIQYYNGEERAKGNILERFSAQQFPDLHSELNLSSLELGDSALYFCASSVGRTAGNTICFGEGSWLTVV.